Listed below are T cell receptor beta chains from one sample, sequenced in a study of a mutant IDH1 vaccine in newly diagnosed glioma. The antigens of these receptors remain unknown. Sequenced by immunoSEQ multiplex PCR; TCRdb stores in-frame clones only, minus some. Of tens of thousands of clones detected, less than 85% appear once; the ten largest clones hold roughly a sixth. The source was PBMCs, collected from a glioma patient whose treatment included an IDH1 peptide vaccine. The receptors derive from a man younger than 35 with glioma. Some clones in this sample may be carry-over from other donors' samples. CDR3s include the opening cysteine and the closing phenylalanine or tryptophan. For some rows the clone size is stated as once, few or many, or as a class when expanded; others skip it.

j_call v_call clone_size cdr3_aa
TRBJ1-1 TRBV5-4 . CASSLEQGAWNTEAFF
TRBJ2-1 TRBV6-1 . CASSELAGYNEQFF
TRBJ1-1 TRBV7-2 . CASSLASVPTEAFF
TRBJ2-1 TRBV29-1 . CSARFILNEQFF
TRBJ1-6 TRBV5-5 once CASSFVGTGPNSPLHF
TRBJ1-1 TRBV7-9 once CASSLGMGTTEAFF
TRBJ1-1 TRBV2 few CASSVEYTEAFF
TRBJ2-1 TRBV14 . CASSLYNEQFF
TRBJ1-1 TRBV4-2 . CASSQDRDRDTEAFF
TRBJ2-7 TRBV9 . CASSPGPSSYEQYF
TRBJ1-6 TRBV6-5 . CASSCARDRYNSPLHF
TRBJ1-2 TRBV6-5 . CASSYGSGERYTF
TRBJ2-7 TRBV6-5 . CASSGGFSYEQYF
TRBJ1-2 TRBV18 . CASSPDRAGGYTF
TRBJ2-3 TRBV5-8 . CASSLAAGRGTQYF
TRBJ2-7 TRBV7-8 . CASSIGQGFSLSSYEQYF
TRBJ1-1 TRBV29-1 few CSVGTDGYTEAFF
TRBJ2-7 TRBV11-2 . CASSYFAGMTYEQYF
TRBJ2-7 TRBV27 . CASSSRQGYEQYF
TRBJ1-6 TRBV7-2 . CASSSGQGLNSPLHF
TRBJ2-7 TRBV5-8 . CASSFLPGTGTRYEQYF
TRBJ1-5 TRBV7-8 . CASSLRAYSNQPQHF
TRBJ1-1 TRBV7-9 few CASSPFAALNTEAFF
TRBJ1-1 TRBV7-2 . CASSLNTEAFF
TRBJ1-5 TRBV27 . CASSTTGNQPQHF
TRBJ2-2 TRBV9 . CASSLAQTDYTGELFF
TRBJ1-5 TRBV4-2 . CASSQDGAVRPQHF
TRBJ1-2 TRBV19 . CASSISRRDHYGYTF
TRBJ1-2 TRBV6-5 few CASSYSRTANYGYTF
TRBJ2-2 TRBV19 . CASSTWTVNTGELFF
TRBJ2-3 TRBV30 . CAFGLGTDTQYF
TRBJ1-1 TRBV29-1 . CSVYGQLGMNTEAFF
TRBJ1-1 TRBV30 . CASHLYAEAFF
TRBJ1-2 TRBV10-1 once CASSELPGSPGYTF
TRBJ1-5 TRBV30 once CAWSLTGLRGNQPQHF
TRBJ1-5 TRBV19 . CASSWGRSRQPQHF
TRBJ1-6 TRBV25-1 . CASRTTGESPLHF
TRBJ2-5 TRBV9 . CASSVAGTLETQYF
TRBJ1-1 TRBV5-1 . CASKGTGGDTEAFF
TRBJ2-7 TRBV11-2 . CASSLVGGSGGAYEQYF
TRBJ1-5 TRBV6-6 . CASRTMGGQPQHF
TRBJ1-2 TRBV4-1 . CASSQDLGYTNYGYTF